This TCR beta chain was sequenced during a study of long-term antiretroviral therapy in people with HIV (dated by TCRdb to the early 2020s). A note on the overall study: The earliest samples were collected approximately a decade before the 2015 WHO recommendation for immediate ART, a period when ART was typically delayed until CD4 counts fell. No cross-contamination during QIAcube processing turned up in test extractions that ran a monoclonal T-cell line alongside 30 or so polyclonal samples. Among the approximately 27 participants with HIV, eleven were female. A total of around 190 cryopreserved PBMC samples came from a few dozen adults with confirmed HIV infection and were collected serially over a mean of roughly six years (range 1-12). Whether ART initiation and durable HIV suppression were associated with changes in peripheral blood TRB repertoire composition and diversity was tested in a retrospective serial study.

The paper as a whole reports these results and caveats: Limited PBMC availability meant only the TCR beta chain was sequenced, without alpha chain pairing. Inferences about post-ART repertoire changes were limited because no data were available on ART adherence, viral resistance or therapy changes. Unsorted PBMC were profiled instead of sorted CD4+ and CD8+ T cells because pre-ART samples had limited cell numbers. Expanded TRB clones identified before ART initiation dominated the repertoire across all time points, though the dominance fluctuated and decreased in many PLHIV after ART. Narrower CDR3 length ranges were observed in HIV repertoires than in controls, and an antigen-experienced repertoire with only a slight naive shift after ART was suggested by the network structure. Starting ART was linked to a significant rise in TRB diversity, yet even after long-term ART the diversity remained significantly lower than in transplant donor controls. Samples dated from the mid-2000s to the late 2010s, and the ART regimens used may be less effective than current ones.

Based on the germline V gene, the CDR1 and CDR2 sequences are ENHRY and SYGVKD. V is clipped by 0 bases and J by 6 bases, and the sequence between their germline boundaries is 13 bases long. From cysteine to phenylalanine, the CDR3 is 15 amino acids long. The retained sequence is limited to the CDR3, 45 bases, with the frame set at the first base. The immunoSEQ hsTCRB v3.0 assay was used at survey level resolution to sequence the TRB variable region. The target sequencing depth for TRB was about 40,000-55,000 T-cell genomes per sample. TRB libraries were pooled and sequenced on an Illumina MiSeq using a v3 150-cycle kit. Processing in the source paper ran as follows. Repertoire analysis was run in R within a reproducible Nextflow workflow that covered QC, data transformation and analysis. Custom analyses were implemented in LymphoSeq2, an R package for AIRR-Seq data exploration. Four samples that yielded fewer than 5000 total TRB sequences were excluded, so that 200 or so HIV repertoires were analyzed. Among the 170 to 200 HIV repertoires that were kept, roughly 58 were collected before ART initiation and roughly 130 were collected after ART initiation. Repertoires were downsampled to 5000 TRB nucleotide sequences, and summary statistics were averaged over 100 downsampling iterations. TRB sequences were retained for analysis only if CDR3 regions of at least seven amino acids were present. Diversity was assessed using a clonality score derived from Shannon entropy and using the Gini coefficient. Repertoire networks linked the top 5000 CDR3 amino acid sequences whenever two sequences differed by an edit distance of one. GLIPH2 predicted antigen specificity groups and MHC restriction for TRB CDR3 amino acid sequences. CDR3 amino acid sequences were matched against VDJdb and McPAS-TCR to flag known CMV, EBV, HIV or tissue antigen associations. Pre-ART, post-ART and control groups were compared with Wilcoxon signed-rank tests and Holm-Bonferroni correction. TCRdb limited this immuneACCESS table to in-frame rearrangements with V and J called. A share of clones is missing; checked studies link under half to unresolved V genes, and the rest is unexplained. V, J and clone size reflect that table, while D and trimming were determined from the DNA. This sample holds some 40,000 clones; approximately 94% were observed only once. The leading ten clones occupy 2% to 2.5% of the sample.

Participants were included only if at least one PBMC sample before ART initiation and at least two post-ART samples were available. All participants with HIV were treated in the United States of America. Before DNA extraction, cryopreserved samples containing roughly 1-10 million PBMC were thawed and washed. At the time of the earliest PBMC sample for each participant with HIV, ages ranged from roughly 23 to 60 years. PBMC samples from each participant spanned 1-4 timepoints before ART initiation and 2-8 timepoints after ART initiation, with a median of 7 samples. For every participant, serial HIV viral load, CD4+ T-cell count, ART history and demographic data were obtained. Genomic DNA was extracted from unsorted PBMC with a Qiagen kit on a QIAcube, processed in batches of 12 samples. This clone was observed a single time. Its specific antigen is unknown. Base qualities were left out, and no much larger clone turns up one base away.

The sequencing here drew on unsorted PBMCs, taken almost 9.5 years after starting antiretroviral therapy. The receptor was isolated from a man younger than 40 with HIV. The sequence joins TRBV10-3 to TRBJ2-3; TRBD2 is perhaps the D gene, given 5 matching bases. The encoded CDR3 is CAISESTRALDTQYF. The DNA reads TGTGCCATCAGTGAGTCGACGCGGGCTTTGGATACGCAGTATTTT.